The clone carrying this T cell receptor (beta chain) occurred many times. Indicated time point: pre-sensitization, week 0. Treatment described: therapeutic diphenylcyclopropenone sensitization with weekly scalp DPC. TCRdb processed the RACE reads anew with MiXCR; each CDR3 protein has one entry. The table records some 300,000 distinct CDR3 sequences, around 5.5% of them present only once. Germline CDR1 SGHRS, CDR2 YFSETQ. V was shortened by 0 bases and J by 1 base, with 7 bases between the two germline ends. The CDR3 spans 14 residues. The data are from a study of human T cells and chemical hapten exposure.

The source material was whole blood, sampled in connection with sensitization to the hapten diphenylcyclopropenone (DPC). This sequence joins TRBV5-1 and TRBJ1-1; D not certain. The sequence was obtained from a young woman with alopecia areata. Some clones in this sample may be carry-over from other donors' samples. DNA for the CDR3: TGCGCCAGCAGCTTGGTCGGAGGGAACACTGAAGCTTTCTTT. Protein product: CASSLVGGNTEAFF. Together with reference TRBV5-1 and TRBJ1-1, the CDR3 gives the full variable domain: KAGVTQTPRYLIKTRGQQVTLSCSPISGHRSVSWYQQTPGQGLQFLFEYFSETQRNKGNFPGRFSGRQFSNSRSEMNVSTLELGDSALYLCASSLVGGNTEAFFGQGTRLTVV.